This is a list of T cell receptor beta chains from one sample in a study of blood T cells in healthy people across ages. Each CDR3 protein gets one entry after TCRdb re-called the 5' RACE reads with MiXCR. This sample has fewer than 2,000,000 distinct CDR3 sequences, with around 36% found just once. The sample taken for sequencing was blood. The receptors were gathered from a woman aged 25 to 39 in good health. CDR3s include the opening cysteine and the closing phenylalanine or tryptophan. The D gene is left open where the match is weak. Only part of the rows carry a size: once, few, many, or a class if the clone is expanded.

j_gene: TRBJ2-7; d_gene: TRBD2; abundance: few; v_gene: TRBV25-1; CDR3aa: CASSVSGYLYEQYF; CDR3nt: TGTGCCAGCAGTGTTAGCGGGTACCTCTACGAGCAGTACTTC
j_gene: TRBJ2-1; d_gene: -; abundance: -; v_gene: TRBV4-1; CDR3aa: CASSVTGINEQFF; CDR3nt: TGCGCCAGCAGCGTAACAGGGATAAATGAGCAGTTCTTC
j_gene: TRBJ2-5; d_gene: -; abundance: many; v_gene: TRBV12-3/TRBV12-4; CDR3aa: CASSLSGATQETQYF; CDR3nt: TGTGCCAGCAGTCTCTCGGGGGCTACCCAAGAGACCCAGTACTTC
j_gene: TRBJ2-5; d_gene: TRBD2; abundance: few; v_gene: TRBV4-1; CDR3aa: CASSQELAGGLGETQYF; CDR3nt: TGCGCCAGCAGCCAAGAACTAGCGGGGGGGCTAGGAGAGACCCAGTACTTC
j_gene: TRBJ2-1; d_gene: -; abundance: -; v_gene: TRBV20-1; CDR3aa: CSAISSSSYNEQFF; CDR3nt: TGCAGTGCTATCAGTAGCAGCTCCTACAATGAGCAGTTCTTC
j_gene: TRBJ2-5; d_gene: -; abundance: many; v_gene: TRBV29-1; CDR3aa: CSVEDPGRAETQYF; CDR3nt: TGCAGCGTTGAAGATCCTGGCAGGGCCGAGACCCAGTACTTC
j_gene: TRBJ1-6; d_gene: -; abundance: many; v_gene: TRBV10-3; CDR3aa: CAISDGTGNSPLHF; CDR3nt: TGTGCCATCAGTGACGGGACTGGTAATTCACCCCTCCACTTT
j_gene: TRBJ2-7; d_gene: TRBD2; abundance: -; v_gene: TRBV2; CDR3aa: CASSAFRLAGYYEQYF; CDR3nt: TGTGCCAGCAGTGCGTTTCGGCTAGCGGGGTACTACGAGCAGTACTTC
j_gene: TRBJ1-2; d_gene: -; abundance: -; v_gene: TRBV7-9; CDR3aa: CASGRSGDYGYTF; CDR3nt: TGTGCCAGCGGCCGGAGCGGAGACTATGGCTACACCTTC
j_gene: TRBJ2-4; d_gene: TRBD2; abundance: many; v_gene: TRBV12-3/TRBV12-4; CDR3aa: CASSLAGVGDIQYF; CDR3nt: TGTGCCAGCAGTCTAGCGGGAGTTGGGGACATTCAGTACTTC
j_gene: TRBJ1-4; d_gene: TRBD1; abundance: -; v_gene: TRBV5-1; CDR3aa: CASSTTGGPMEKLFF; CDR3nt: TGCGCCAGCAGCACCACAGGGGGACCTATGGAAAAACTGTTTTTT
j_gene: TRBJ1-1; d_gene: -; abundance: -; v_gene: TRBV7-2; CDR3aa: CASSLGGRKNTEAFF; CDR3nt: TGTGCCAGCAGCTTAGGTGGCAGGAAAAACACTGAAGCTTTCTTT
j_gene: TRBJ2-5; d_gene: -; abundance: few; v_gene: TRBV13; CDR3aa: CASSGGSHGLEETQYF; CDR3nt: TGTGCCAGCAGTGGAGGTTCGCATGGGCTAGAAGAGACCCAGTACTTC
j_gene: TRBJ2-5; d_gene: TRBD1; abundance: many; v_gene: TRBV11-2; CDR3aa: CASSRRQGMGETQYF; CDR3nt: TGTGCCAGCAGCCGACGACAGGGTATGGGCGAGACCCAGTACTTC
j_gene: TRBJ2-1; d_gene: TRBD2; abundance: -; v_gene: TRBV5-1; CDR3aa: CASSLEGWREEQFF; CDR3nt: TGCGCCAGCAGCTTGGAGGGATGGCGGGAGGAGCAGTTCTTC
j_gene: TRBJ1-2; d_gene: -; abundance: -; v_gene: TRBV20-1; CDR3aa: CSAGMGASFYGYTF; CDR3nt: TGCAGTGCTGGAATGGGGGCTTCGTTCTATGGCTACACCTTC
j_gene: TRBJ1-2; d_gene: TRBD1; abundance: few; v_gene: TRBV12-3/TRBV12-4; CDR3aa: CASRVTGGASGYTF; CDR3nt: TGTGCCAGCAGAGTGACAGGGGGCGCCAGTGGCTACACCTTC
j_gene: TRBJ2-3; d_gene: TRBD2; abundance: -; v_gene: TRBV4-1; CDR3aa: CASSQVSGASTDVQYF; CDR3nt: TGCGCCAGCAGCCAAGTTAGCGGGGCTAGCACAGATGTGCAGTATTTT
j_gene: TRBJ2-3; d_gene: -; abundance: -; v_gene: TRBV6-1; CDR3aa: CASTLLIRRDSHADPQYF; CDR3nt: TGTGCCAGCACCCTACTTATCCGGCGAGACAGTCATGCAGATCCGCAGTATTTT
j_gene: TRBJ1-6; d_gene: -; abundance: -; v_gene: TRBV5-6; CDR3aa: CASSLNRGLNSPLHF; CDR3nt: TGTGCCAGCAGCTTAAACCGGGGGCTAAATTCACCCCTCCACTTT
j_gene: TRBJ2-1; d_gene: -; abundance: -; v_gene: TRBV7-9; CDR3aa: CASSLKGYNEQFF; CDR3nt: TGTGCCAGCAGCTTGAAGGGGTACAATGAGCAGTTCTTC
j_gene: TRBJ1-5; d_gene: -; abundance: few; v_gene: TRBV11-2; CDR3aa: CASSSQGVNQPQHF; CDR3nt: TGTGCCAGCAGCTCCCAGGGAGTCAATCAGCCCCAGCATTTT
j_gene: TRBJ2-3; d_gene: -; abundance: -; v_gene: TRBV5-1; CDR3aa: CASSLLRARGTDTQYF; CDR3nt: TGCGCCAGCAGCTTGCTAAGAGCTCGAGGCACAGATACGCAGTATTTT
j_gene: TRBJ2-3; d_gene: -; abundance: -; v_gene: TRBV20-1; CDR3aa: CSARDLIVGLLADTQYF; CDR3nt: TGCAGTGCTAGAGACCTAATAGTAGGCCTTCTTGCAGATACGCAGTATTTT
j_gene: TRBJ2-5; d_gene: -; abundance: many; v_gene: TRBV29-1; CDR3aa: CSTGFLGTQYF; CDR3nt: TGCAGCACGGGGTTTCTGGGGACCCAGTACTTC
j_gene: TRBJ2-7; d_gene: -; abundance: few; v_gene: TRBV27; CDR3aa: CASGYLDRFPPYEQYF; CDR3nt: TGTGCCAGCGGTTACCTAGACAGGTTCCCCCCCTACGAGCAGTACTTC
j_gene: TRBJ2-7; d_gene: -; abundance: -; v_gene: TRBV7-6; CDR3aa: CASSFLGLELGPHEQYF; CDR3nt: TGTGCCAGCAGCTTCCTAGGACTTGAGTTAGGTCCCCACGAGCAGTACTTC
j_gene: TRBJ2-7; d_gene: -; abundance: few; v_gene: TRBV12-3/TRBV12-4; CDR3aa: CASSSAGLIAEQYF; CDR3nt: TGTGCCAGCAGTTCGGCAGGGTTAATCGCCGAGCAGTACTTC
j_gene: TRBJ2-7; d_gene: -; abundance: many; v_gene: TRBV28; CDR3aa: CASRSGGTYEQYF; CDR3nt: TGTGCCAGCAGGTCTGGAGGGACCTACGAGCAGTACTTC
j_gene: TRBJ1-2; d_gene: -; abundance: -; v_gene: TRBV3-1; CDR3aa: CASTATDGYGYTF; CDR3nt: TGTGCCAGCACCGCGACTGACGGGTATGGCTACACCTTC
j_gene: TRBJ1-2; d_gene: -; abundance: few; v_gene: TRBV18; CDR3aa: CASSPGTPSLANYGYTF; CDR3nt: TGTGCCAGCTCTCCCGGGACTCCCTCCTTAGCTAACTATGGCTACACCTTC
j_gene: TRBJ1-1; d_gene: -; abundance: -; v_gene: TRBV29-1; CDR3aa: CSVDPQYTEAFF; CDR3nt: TGCAGCGTCGATCCCCAGTACACTGAAGCTTTCTTT
j_gene: TRBJ2-6; d_gene: TRBD2; abundance: -; v_gene: TRBV6-6; CDR3aa: CASSTGRDGANVLTF; CDR3nt: TGTGCCAGCAGTACGGGGAGGGATGGGGCCAACGTCCTGACTTTC
j_gene: TRBJ1-1; d_gene: TRBD1; abundance: -; v_gene: TRBV30; CDR3aa: CAWWGEGAPEAFF; CDR3nt: TGTGCCTGGTGGGGCGAGGGGGCTCCTGAAGCTTTCTTT
j_gene: TRBJ1-1; d_gene: -; abundance: many; v_gene: TRBV29-1; CDR3aa: CSVDRAFF; CDR3nt: TGCAGCGTTGATAGAGCTTTCTTT
j_gene: TRBJ2-7; d_gene: -; abundance: -; v_gene: TRBV6-2/TRBV6-3; CDR3aa: CASWDGNEQYF; CDR3nt: TGTGCCAGCTGGGACGGAAACGAGCAGTACTTC
j_gene: TRBJ2-3; d_gene: TRBD2; abundance: -; v_gene: TRBV20-1; CDR3aa: CSAAPTSGTTDTQYF; CDR3nt: TGCAGTGCTGCTCCGACTAGCGGGACGACAGATACGCAGTATTTT
j_gene: TRBJ1-5; d_gene: -; abundance: few; v_gene: TRBV20-1; CDR3aa: CSASSTDRDQPQHF; CDR3nt: TGCAGTGCTAGTTCGACAGATCGGGATCAGCCCCAGCATTTT
j_gene: TRBJ2-5; d_gene: TRBD1; abundance: many; v_gene: TRBV11-2; CDR3aa: CASSPRDRGQETQYF; CDR3nt: TGTGCCAGCTCACCCCGAGACAGGGGGCAAGAGACCCAGTACTTC
j_gene: TRBJ1-5; d_gene: -; abundance: few; v_gene: TRBV7-9; CDR3aa: CASSFSAGYSNQPQHF; CDR3nt: TGTGCCAGCAGCTTCTCGGCAGGCTATAGCAATCAGCCCCAGCATTTT
j_gene: TRBJ1-1; d_gene: -; abundance: -; v_gene: TRBV3-1; CDR3aa: CASSQDSHAFF; CDR3nt: TGTGCCAGCAGCCAAGATTCGCACGCTTTCTTT
j_gene: TRBJ2-5; d_gene: -; abundance: many; v_gene: TRBV29-1; CDR3aa: CSALWGVGETQYF; CDR3nt: TGCAGCGCTCTCTGGGGGGTAGGGGAGACCCAGTACTTC
j_gene: TRBJ2-7; d_gene: TRBD1; abundance: -; v_gene: TRBV4-1; CDR3aa: CASSQDRVGTGVEQYF; CDR3nt: TGCGCCAGCAGCCAAGATCGTGTCGGGACAGGGGTCGAGCAGTACTTC
j_gene: TRBJ2-7; d_gene: TRBD1; abundance: -; v_gene: TRBV10-1; CDR3aa: CASSEAGQGSREQYF; CDR3nt: TGCGCCAGCAGTGAGGCCGGACAGGGCTCGCGGGAGCAGTACTTC
j_gene: TRBJ2-7; d_gene: -; abundance: -; v_gene: TRBV20-1; CDR3aa: CSARDMGSYEQYF; CDR3nt: TGCAGTGCTAGAGATATGGGTTCCTACGAGCAGTACTTC
j_gene: TRBJ2-7; d_gene: -; abundance: many; v_gene: TRBV29-1; CDR3aa: CSVEELGSSYEQYF; CDR3nt: TGCAGCGTTGAAGAACTCGGGAGCTCCTACGAGCAGTACTTC
j_gene: TRBJ2-7; d_gene: -; abundance: few; v_gene: TRBV6-6; CDR3aa: CASSRTRAGEDYEQYF; CDR3nt: TGTGCCAGCAGTCGTACTCGAGCCGGGGAGGACTACGAGCAGTACTTC
j_gene: TRBJ2-5; d_gene: -; abundance: -; v_gene: TRBV27; CDR3aa: CASSSRHRVSQETRYF; CDR3nt: TGTGCCAGCAGTTCAAGACACCGTGTTAGCCAAGAGACCCGGTACTTC